This note documents a single T cell receptor beta chain sequence. This sample is drawn from a study of blood T cell repertoires in COVID-19. TCRdb keeps only in-frame clones here, not all; method: immunoSEQ multiplex PCR. The sample contains 20,000 to 25,000 clones, approximately 90% of which appear only once. The V gene's germline CDR1 is SNHLY and CDR2 FYNNEI. J lost 6 bases, V lost 6 bases, and 8 bases had no gene match. The CDR3 length is 14 residues. Sequenced sample: peripheral blood. V usage is TRBV2 and J usage is TRBJ2-7; TRBD1 aligns across 10 bases. The origin of this receptor is a human donor in a cohort sampled during active COVID-19. The CDR3 DNA is TGTGCCAGCAGCGGGGACAGGGGTTCGGGCGAGCAGTACTTC. Its translation is CASSGDRGSGEQYF.